The rows below give T cell receptor beta chains drawn from one sample of a study of CD8 T cells in Susac syndrome. MiXCR, run by TCRdb on the immunoSEQ multiplex PCR reads, gives a single entry per CDR3 protein. The sample lists hundreds of thousands of distinct CDR3 sequences; about 85% were seen once. Material for sequencing was CD8+ T cells from PBMCs. Receptors originate from a human donor with multiple sclerosis. Each CDR3 is given with its conserved first and last residue. Each record gives: V gene, D gene, J gene, clone size, CDR3 protein, CDR3 DNA. A D gene is named only where the DNA matches it firmly. Clone size is stated in some rows and not others, as once, few, many or a class when expanded.

V gene: TRBV9
D gene: NA
J gene: TRBJ2-5
clone size: NA
CDR3 protein: CASSVEILGETQYF
CDR3 DNA: TGTGCCAGCAGCGTAGAGATACTCGGCGAGACCCAGTACTTC

V gene: TRBV28
D gene: TRBD2
J gene: TRBJ2-1
clone size: NA
CDR3 protein: CASSLLGREGRYNEQFF
CDR3 DNA: TGTGCCAGCAGTTTATTAGGGCGGGAGGGCCGCTACAATGAGCAGTTCTTC

V gene: TRBV27
D gene: NA
J gene: TRBJ2-5
clone size: once
CDR3 protein: CASSWGGKETQYF
CDR3 DNA: TGTGCCAGCAGTTGGGGCGGAAAAGAGACCCAGTACTTC

V gene: TRBV27
D gene: NA
J gene: TRBJ2-1
clone size: NA
CDR3 protein: CASQPRGRENEQFF
CDR3 DNA: TGTGCCAGCCAACCCCGGGGGCGGGAAAATGAGCAGTTCTTC

V gene: TRBV19
D gene: NA
J gene: TRBJ2-5
clone size: NA
CDR3 protein: CASSIGSAVIETQYF
CDR3 DNA: TGTGCCAGTAGTATAGGGTCGGCAGTGATAGAGACCCAGTACTTC

V gene: TRBV6-1
D gene: NA
J gene: TRBJ2-7
clone size: NA
CDR3 protein: CASRRESSGLLVYEQYF
CDR3 DNA: TGTGCCAGCAGGCGAGAGAGCTCGGGACTCCTTGTCTACGAGCAGTACTTC

V gene: TRBV29-1
D gene: NA
J gene: TRBJ1-2
clone size: once
CDR3 protein: CSAITGTEANYGYTF
CDR3 DNA: TGCAGCGCTATAACCGGGACTGAAGCTAACTATGGCTACACCTTC

V gene: TRBV4-1
D gene: TRBD2
J gene: TRBJ2-2
clone size: NA
CDR3 protein: CASSQGPSGTAGELFF
CDR3 DNA: TGCGCCAGCAGCCAAGGGCCCAGCGGGACGGCCGGGGAGCTGTTTTTT

V gene: TRBV7-9
D gene: NA
J gene: TRBJ1-1
clone size: NA
CDR3 protein: CASSLYQGLNTEAFF
CDR3 DNA: TGTGCCAGCAGCTTATATCAGGGACTGAACACTGAAGCTTTCTTT

V gene: TRBV14
D gene: TRBD2
J gene: TRBJ2-1
clone size: NA
CDR3 protein: CASSITSGRSYNEQFF
CDR3 DNA: TGTGCCAGCAGCATCACTAGCGGGAGGTCCTACAATGAGCAGTTCTTC

V gene: TRBV5-1
D gene: TRBD2
J gene: TRBJ2-1
clone size: NA
CDR3 protein: CASSFESGRRRLQFF
CDR3 DNA: TGCGCCAGCAGCTTCGAAAGCGGGAGGCGGAGACTGCAGTTCTTC

V gene: TRBV5-6
D gene: TRBD2
J gene: TRBJ2-3
clone size: NA
CDR3 protein: CASSKSGLAGGPRADTQYF
CDR3 DNA: TGTGCCAGCAGCAAAAGCGGCCTAGCGGGAGGGCCTCGAGCAGATACGCAGTATTTT

V gene: TRBV25-1
D gene: TRBD1
J gene: TRBJ1-5
clone size: NA
CDR3 protein: CASSDDRGNQPQHF
CDR3 DNA: TGTGCCAGCAGTGACGACAGGGGAAATCAGCCCCAGCATTTT

V gene: TRBV6-5
D gene: TRBD1
J gene: TRBJ1-2
clone size: NA
CDR3 protein: CASSEGQPYGYTF
CDR3 DNA: TGTGCCAGCAGTGAGGGACAGCCCTATGGCTACACCTTC

V gene: TRBV7-9
D gene: NA
J gene: TRBJ2-6
clone size: NA
CDR3 protein: CASSFGTPVSGANVLTF
CDR3 DNA: TGTGCCAGCAGCTTTGGGACTCCCGTCTCTGGGGCCAACGTCCTGACTTTC

V gene: TRBV4-1
D gene: NA
J gene: TRBJ2-7
clone size: NA
CDR3 protein: CASSQVLGYEQYF
CDR3 DNA: TGCGCCAGCAGCCAAGTTTTGGGGTACGAGCAGTACTTC

V gene: TRBV12-3/TRBV12-4
D gene: NA
J gene: TRBJ2-2
clone size: NA
CDR3 protein: CASSPGTLVSGELFF
CDR3 DNA: TGTGCCAGCAGTCCCGGGACTCTTGTAAGCGGGGAGCTGTTTTTT

V gene: TRBV5-6
D gene: NA
J gene: TRBJ2-7
clone size: few
CDR3 protein: CASSSFLIYEQYF
CDR3 DNA: TGTGCCAGCAGCTCCTTTCTTATTTACGAGCAGTACTTC